This T cell receptor (beta chain) was identified during a study of blood T cells in healthy people across ages. General study points: Diversity was estimated from one million T cells, and these estimates were considered underestimates. Greater diversity and more naive CD4+ cells were seen in long-lived donors than in aged donors.

This clonotype was counted a single time. Its antigen remains unknown. Trimming took 3 bases from V and 4 from J; bases not matched to a gene: 8. Germline CDR1 is SEHNR and CDR2 is FQNEAQ (reference sequence). The CDR3 totals 16 residues. Peripheral blood was drawn, 7.5 to 10 milliliters per donor. A minimum of 7 million PBMCs was isolated per sample. Then a second PCR, running about 6 to 12 cycles, was carried out with a sample-barcoded 5' primer and a J-beta primer mix. TCRdb re-called the 5' RACE reads with MiXCR, one entry per CDR3 protein. Of about 970,000 distinct CDR3 sequences listed, 51% were seen once; the top ten hold over 20%.

Sequences were obtained from blood. The gene calls are TRBV7-9 and TRBJ2-1, with 8 bases fitting TRBD2. The TCR was taken from a woman in her sixties in good health. CDR3 residues: CASSFNRGRPYNEQFF. CDR3 nucleotide sequence: TGTGCCAGCAGCTTTAATCGCGGGAGGCCTTACAATGAGCAGTTCTTC.